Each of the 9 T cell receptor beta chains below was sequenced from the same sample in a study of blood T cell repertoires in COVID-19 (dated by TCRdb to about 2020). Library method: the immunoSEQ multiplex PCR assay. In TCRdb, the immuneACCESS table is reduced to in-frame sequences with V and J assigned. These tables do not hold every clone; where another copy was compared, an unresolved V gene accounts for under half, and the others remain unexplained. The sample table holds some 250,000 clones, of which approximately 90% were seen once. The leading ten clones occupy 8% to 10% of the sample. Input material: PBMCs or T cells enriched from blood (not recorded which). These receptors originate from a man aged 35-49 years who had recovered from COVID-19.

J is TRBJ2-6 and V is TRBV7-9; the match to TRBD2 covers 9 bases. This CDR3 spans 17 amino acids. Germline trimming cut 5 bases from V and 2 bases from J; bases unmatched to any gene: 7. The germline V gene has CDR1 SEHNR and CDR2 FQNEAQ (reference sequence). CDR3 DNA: TGTGCCAGCAGCGCCGGGCTAGCGGGAACTGGGGCCAACGTCCTGACTTTC. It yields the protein CASSAGLAGTGANVLTF.

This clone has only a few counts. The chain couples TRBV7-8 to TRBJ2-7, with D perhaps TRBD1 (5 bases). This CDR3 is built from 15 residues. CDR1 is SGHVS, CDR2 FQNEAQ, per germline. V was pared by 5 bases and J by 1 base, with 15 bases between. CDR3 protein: CASSPRRVGSYEQYF. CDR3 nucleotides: TGTGCCAGCAGCCCCCGCAGGGTAGGTTCCTACGAGCAGTACTTC.

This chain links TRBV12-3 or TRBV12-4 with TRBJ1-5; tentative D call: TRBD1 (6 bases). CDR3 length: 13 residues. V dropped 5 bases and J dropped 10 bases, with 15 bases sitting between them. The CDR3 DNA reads TGTGCCAGCAGTACCAGTCGGGACACTCCCCAGCATTTT. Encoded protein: CASSTSRDTPQHF.

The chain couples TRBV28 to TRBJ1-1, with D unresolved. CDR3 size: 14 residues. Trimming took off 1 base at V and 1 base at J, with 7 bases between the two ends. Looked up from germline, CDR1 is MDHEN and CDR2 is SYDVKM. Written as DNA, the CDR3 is TGTGCCAGCAGTTTATCACAGAGGAACACTGAAGCTTTCTTT. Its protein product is CASSLSQRNTEAFF.

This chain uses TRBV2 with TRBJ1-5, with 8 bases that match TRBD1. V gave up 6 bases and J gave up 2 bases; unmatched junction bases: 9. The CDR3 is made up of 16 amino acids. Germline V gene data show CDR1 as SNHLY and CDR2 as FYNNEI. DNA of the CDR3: TGTGCCAGCAGACGCGGGACAGGTTCTGGCAATCAGCCCCAGCATTTT. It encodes CASRRGTGSGNQPQHF.

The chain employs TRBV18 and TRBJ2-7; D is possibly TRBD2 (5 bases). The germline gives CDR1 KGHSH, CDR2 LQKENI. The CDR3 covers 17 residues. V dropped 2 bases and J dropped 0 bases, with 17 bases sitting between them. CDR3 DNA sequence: TGTGCCAGCTCACCATCTCCCGGGGTGATAAGCTCCTACGAGCAGTACTTC. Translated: CASSPSPGVISSYEQYF.

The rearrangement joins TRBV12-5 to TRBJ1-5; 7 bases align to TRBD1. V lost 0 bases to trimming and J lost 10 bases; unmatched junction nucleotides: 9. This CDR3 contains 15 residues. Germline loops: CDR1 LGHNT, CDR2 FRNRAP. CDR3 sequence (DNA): TGTGCTAGTGGTTTGGTACGGCAGGGGGTATCTCCCCAGCATTTT. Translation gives CASGLVRQGVSPQHF.

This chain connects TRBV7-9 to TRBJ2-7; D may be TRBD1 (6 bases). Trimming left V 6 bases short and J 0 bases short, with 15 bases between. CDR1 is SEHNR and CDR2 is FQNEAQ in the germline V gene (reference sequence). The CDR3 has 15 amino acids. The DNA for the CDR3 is TGTGCCAGCAGTTATACTAGGGGGAGCTCCTACGAGCAGTACTTC. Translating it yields CASSYTRGSSYEQYF. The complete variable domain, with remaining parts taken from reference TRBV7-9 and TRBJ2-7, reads DTGVSQNPRHKITKRGQNVTFRCDPISEHNRLYWYRQTLGQGPEFLTYFQNEAQLEKSRLLSDRFSAERPKGSFSTLEIQRTEQGDSAMYLCASSYTRGSSYEQYFGPGTRLTVT.

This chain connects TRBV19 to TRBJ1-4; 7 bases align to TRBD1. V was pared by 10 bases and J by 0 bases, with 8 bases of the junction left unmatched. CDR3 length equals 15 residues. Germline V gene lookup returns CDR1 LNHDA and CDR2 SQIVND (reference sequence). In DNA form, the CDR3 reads TGTGCCACCTCCGGGACAGCTGCAACTAATGAAAAACTGTTTTTT. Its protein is CATSGTAATNEKLFF.